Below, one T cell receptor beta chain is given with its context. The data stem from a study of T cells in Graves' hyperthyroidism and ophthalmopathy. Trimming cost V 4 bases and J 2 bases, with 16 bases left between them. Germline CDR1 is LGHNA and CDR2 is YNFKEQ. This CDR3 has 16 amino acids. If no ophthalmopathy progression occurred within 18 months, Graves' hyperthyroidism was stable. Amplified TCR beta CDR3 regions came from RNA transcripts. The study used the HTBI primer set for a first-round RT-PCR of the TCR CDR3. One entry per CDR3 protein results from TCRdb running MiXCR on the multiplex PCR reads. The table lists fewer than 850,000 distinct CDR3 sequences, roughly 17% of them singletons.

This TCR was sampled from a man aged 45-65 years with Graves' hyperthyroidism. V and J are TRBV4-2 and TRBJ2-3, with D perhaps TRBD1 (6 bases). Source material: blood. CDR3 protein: CASSPYSGQFTDTQYF. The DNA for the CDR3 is TGTGCCAGCAGCCCCTATTCTGGACAGTTCACAGATACGCAGTATTTT.